What follows are 23 T cell receptor beta chains derived from one specimen sequenced in a study of shared clonotypes between healthy human individuals. Generated by immunoSEQ multiplex PCR, the TCRdb table keeps only in-frame clones and is missing some. The sample yields 550,000 to 850,000 clones, about 74% seen once. The source material was memory CD4+ T cells sorted from blood. Stated subset: CD45RA-negative fraction. These receptors all come from a woman in her 30s in good health.

This chain joins TRBV28 and TRBJ1-6; possible D gene TRBD1, 6 bases. The CDR3 spans 13 residues. Germline-derived CDR1 and CDR2 are MDHEN and SYDVKM. Trimming removed 6 bases from V and 10 bases from J, with 13 bases in between. This CDR3 reads CASRPGHGSPLHF. Written as DNA, the CDR3 is TGTGCCAGCAGACCGGGACATGGCTCACCCCTCCACTTT.

This clone was observed many times. This chain joins TRBV19 and TRBJ2-7; TRBD1 matches 7 bases. Losses at the gene ends were 11 bases for V and 9 bases for J; bases not matched to a gene: 7. The CDR3 has 10 residues. CDR1 is LNHDA and CDR2 is SQIVND in the germline V gene (reference sequence). The CDR3 protein is CAQGRTGQYF. Here the CDR3 DNA reads TGTGCCCAAGGCAGGACAGGGCAGTACTTC.

The chain employs TRBV28 and TRBJ1-1; perhaps TRBD1 as D (5 bases). The V gene's germline CDR1 is MDHEN and CDR2 SYDVKM. Trimming stripped 4 bases from V and 1 base from J, with 16 bases between. The CDR3 covers 16 residues. In DNA form, the CDR3 reads TGTGCCAGCAGTTCCCCCCTGGGGGGGGAGAACACTGAAGCTTTCTTT. This codes for CASSSPLGGENTEAFF.

The chain combines TRBV6-6 with TRBJ2-1, with unresolved D. The CDR3 consists of 12 residues. Germline CDR1 and CDR2: MNHNY and SVGAGI (reference sequence). V dropped 8 bases and J dropped 10 bases, with 15 bases sitting between them. CDR3 in amino acids: CASGTGRWEQFF. In DNA form, the CDR3 reads TGTGCCAGCGGTACGGGCCGATGGGAGCAGTTCTTC.

The chain recombines TRBV30 with TRBJ2-7, with 9 positions matching TRBD1. The CDR3 has 15 amino acids. V dropped 5 bases and J dropped 0; count of bases not matched to a gene: 8. The V gene's germline CDR1 is GTSNPN and CDR2 SVGIG (reference sequence). CDR3 in amino acids: CAWAPGTGISYEQYF. The CDR3 DNA reads TGTGCCTGGGCCCCCGGGACAGGGATCTCCTACGAGCAGTACTTC.

The V and J genes are TRBV12-5 and TRBJ1-5; weak D call: TRBD1 (5 bases). Germline CDR1 LGHNT, CDR2 FRNRAP. Trimming removed 2 bases from V and 0 bases from J, with 23 bases in between. The CDR3 extends over 20 amino acids. The CDR3 reads CASGLPRVGGSGISNQPQHF. As DNA, the CDR3 is TGTGCTAGTGGTTTGCCCCGGGTGGGGGGATCAGGTATTAGCAATCAGCCCCAGCATTTT.

The chain joins TRBV9 to TRBJ2-7; D may be TRBD1 (5 bases). CDR1 is SGDLS, CDR2 YYNGEE, per germline. The V and J ends lost 1 base and 5 bases respectively, with 16 bases between them. This CDR3 has 15 amino acids. As DNA, the CDR3 is TGTGCCAGCAGCGTAAGGGGCCGCGACACTGACGAGCAGTACTTC. Residues: CASSVRGRDTDEQYF.

V gene TRBV7-3 combines with J gene TRBJ2-1; D gene unclear. The CDR3 extends over 13 amino acids. With 2 bases removed from V and 4 bases from J, the gap between germline ends came to 6 bases. CDR1 SGHTA and CDR2 FQGTGA come from the germline V gene. The chain's CDR3 is CASSLSIYNEQFF. In DNA, the CDR3 is TGTGCCAGCAGCTTATCAATATACAATGAGCAGTTCTTC.

The rearrangement uses TRBV6-1 and TRBJ2-7; D gene ambiguous. V shed 7 bases and J shed 3 bases, with 7 bases lying between them. This CDR3 comprises 11 residues. The germline V gene encodes CDR1 MNHNS and CDR2 SASEGT. CDR3 sequence (DNA): TGTGCCAGCATTTATCGCTACGAGCAGTACTTC. Translating it yields CASIYRYEQYF.

The chain uses TRBV29-1 and TRBJ2-1; D unresolved. V gave up 2 bases and J gave up 2 bases, with 10 bases separating them. The CDR3 contains 14 residues. Germline V gives CDR1 SQVTM, CDR2 ANQGSEA. Here the CDR3 reads CSVERQKTYNEQFF. The CDR3 DNA is TGCAGCGTTGAACGGCAGAAAACCTACAATGAGCAGTTCTTC.

This clone showed up just a few times. The chain combines TRBV29-1 with TRBJ2-5, with a possible D match to TRBD2 (6 bases). V shed 7 bases and J shed 2 bases, with 11 bases lying between them. The CDR3 is made up of 12 amino acids. CDR1 and CDR2 from the germline V gene are SQVTM and ANQGSEA. CDR3 sequence reads: CSARREQETQYF. CDR3 coding DNA: TGCAGCGCGCGGAGGGAACAAGAGACCCAGTACTTC.

The rearrangement joins TRBV6-1 to TRBJ2-5, with a possible D match to TRBD2 (6 bases). Trimming shortened V by 3 bases and J by 1 base, and 12 bases separated the two germline ends. Germline V gene lookup returns CDR1 MNHNS and CDR2 SASEGT. This CDR3 comprises 15 residues. The CDR3 is CASSDMGGSQETQYF. The CDR3 DNA sequence: TGTGCCAGCAGTGATATGGGAGGCAGCCAAGAGACCCAGTACTTC.

The chain uses TRBV5-1 and TRBJ1-2; D possibly corresponds to TRBD1 (6 bases). The length of the CDR3 is 13 residues. Germline lookup yields CDR1 SGHRS and CDR2 YFSETQ. The ends were cut back, 3 bases at V and 4 bases at J, with 10 bases in the middle. This chain's CDR3 is CASSYGQIYGYTF. The CDR3 DNA reads TGCGCCAGCAGCTACGGACAGATCTATGGCTACACCTTC.

The chain employs TRBV5-1 and TRBJ2-3, with a tentative D call TRBD1 (5 bases). This CDR3 region has 17 residues. V shed 2 bases and J shed 2 bases, with 18 bases lying between them. From germline, CDR1 is SGHRS and CDR2 YFSETQ. The CDR3 bases are TGCGCCAGCAGCTTCCCTTACACAGGTCTTGCCACAGATACGCAGTATTTT. Translating gives CASSFPYTGLATDTQYF.

In regard to this clone: At the DNA level, this CDR3 is encoded by other sequences in the same sample as well. The rearrangement joins TRBV18 to TRBJ1-1; no clear D. CDR3 length equals 14 residues. V lost 4 bases and J lost 0, with 9 bases in between. Germline assignment: CDR1 KGHSH and CDR2 LQKENI. CDR3 amino acids: CASSRDGLNTEAFF. For the CDR3, the DNA is TGTGCCAGCTCACGGGATGGGTTGAACACTGAAGCTTTCTTT.

The rearrangement links TRBV2 to TRBJ2-3; 7 bases map to TRBD2. From germline, CDR1 is SNHLY and CDR2 FYNNEI. The CDR3 is 15 residues long. The J segment lost 5 bases and the V segment lost 5 bases, leaving 10 bases of the junction unmatched. For the CDR3, the DNA is TGTGCCAGCAGTCCACGGCAGGGACTATTAGATACGCAGTATTTT. This gives the protein CASSPRQGLLDTQYF.

V and J are TRBV11-3 and TRBJ1-2; unclear D gene. The germline V and J ends were trimmed by 0 bases and 8 bases, with 19 bases remaining between them. The CDR3 loop spans 16 amino acids. CDR1 is SGHNT and CDR2 is YENEEA in the germline V gene. The CDR3, as DNA: TGTGCCAGCAGCTTAGATCTCCGGGGAACGCGTCAGGGCTACACCTTC. This gives the protein CASSLDLRGTRQGYTF.

The sample holds one count of this clone. The V gene is TRBV11-2, the J gene TRBJ2-7; 9 positions agree with TRBD1. Trimming at V came to 4 bases and at J to 5 bases, leaving 9 bases not matched to a gene. Germline V gene lookup returns CDR1 SGHAT and CDR2 FQNNGV. There are 15 residues in the CDR3. CDR3 bases: TGTGCCAGCAGCTCCCGGGACAGGGCGGTCCACGAGCAGTACTTC. It encodes CASSSRDRAVHEQYF.

The chain joins TRBV7-2 to TRBJ1-1; TRBD1 matches 7 bases. CDR1 and CDR2 from the germline V gene are SGHTA and FQGNSA. V lost 1 base and J lost 5; bases outside the gene matches: 4. The CDR3 sequence is 14 residues long. DNA of the CDR3: TGTGCCAGCAGCTTAGTGTCCAGGGGGACTGAAGCTTTCTTT. Its translation: CASSLVSRGTEAFF.

This clone has a handful of counts. The chain employs TRBV29-1 and TRBJ2-1; 7 nucleotides agree with TRBD2. Germline CDR1 is SQVTM and CDR2 is ANQGSEA. With V trimmed by 7 bases and J by 0 bases, 9 bases remained unmatched. CDR3 size: 15 residues. The CDR3 sequence is CSGLLAPSSYNEQFF. As DNA, the CDR3 is TGCAGCGGCCTACTAGCGCCGAGCTCCTACAATGAGCAGTTCTTC.

The rearrangement joins TRBV11-2 to TRBJ1-1, with a tentative D call TRBD1 (5 bases). CDR3 size: 15 residues. The V gene lost 5 bases and the J gene lost 0 bases, with 13 bases spanning the gap. CDR1 and CDR2 (germline): SGHAT, FQNNGV. The DNA of the CDR3 is TGTGCCAGCAGCCCAATACGGGGGGTGAACACTGAAGCTTTCTTT. Translating it yields CASSPIRGVNTEAFF.

The CDR3 is CASSLGTSGLTTETQYF. The CDR3, as DNA: TGTGCCAGCAGTCTCGGGACTAGTGGGCTTACAACGGAGACCCAGTACTTC. This chain links TRBV28 with TRBJ2-5; 8 bases map to TRBD2. This CDR3 region has 17 residues. Unmatched junction bases numbered 16, after V lost 5 bases and J lost 5 bases. Germline V gene sequence: CDR1 MDHEN, CDR2 SYDVKM.

This clone was counted at least ten times. CDR3 sequence reads: CASSSFTSTSGPNNEQFF. CDR3 nucleotides: TGTGCCAGCAGCTCCTTCACTTCTACTAGCGGGCCCAACAATGAGCAGTTCTTC. The chain joins TRBV7-8 to TRBJ2-1; 9 positions match TRBD2. Trimming removed 4 bases from V and 5 bases from J; junction bases left unmatched: 15. Germline assignment: CDR1 SGHVS and CDR2 FQNEAQ. The CDR3 is made up of 18 amino acids.